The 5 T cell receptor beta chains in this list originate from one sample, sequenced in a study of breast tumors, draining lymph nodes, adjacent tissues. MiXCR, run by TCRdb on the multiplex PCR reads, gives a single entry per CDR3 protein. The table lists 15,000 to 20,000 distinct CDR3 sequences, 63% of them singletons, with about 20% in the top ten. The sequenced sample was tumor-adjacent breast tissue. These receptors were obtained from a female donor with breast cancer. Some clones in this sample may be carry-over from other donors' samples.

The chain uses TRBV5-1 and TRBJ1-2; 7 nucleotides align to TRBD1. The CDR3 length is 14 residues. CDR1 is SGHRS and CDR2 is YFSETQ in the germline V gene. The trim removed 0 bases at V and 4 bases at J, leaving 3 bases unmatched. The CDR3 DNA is TGCGCCAGCAGCTTGGGACAGGGCGTCTATGGCTACACCTTC. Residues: CASSLGQGVYGYTF.

CDR3 DNA: TGCAGTGCTAGTGTGGGCACAGATACGCAGTATTTT. Amino acids: CSASVGTDTQYF. J is TRBJ2-3 and V is TRBV20-1; D not resolved. There are 12 residues in the CDR3. The germline CDR1 and CDR2 sequences are DFQATT and SNEGSKA (reference sequence). The V end was cut by 3 bases, the J end by 1 base, with 5 bases between.

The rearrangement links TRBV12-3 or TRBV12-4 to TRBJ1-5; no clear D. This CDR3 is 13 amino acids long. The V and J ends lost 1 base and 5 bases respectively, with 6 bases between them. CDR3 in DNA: TGTGCCAGCAGTTTAGTGGGTTATCAGCCCCAGCATTTT. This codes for CASSLVGYQPQHF.

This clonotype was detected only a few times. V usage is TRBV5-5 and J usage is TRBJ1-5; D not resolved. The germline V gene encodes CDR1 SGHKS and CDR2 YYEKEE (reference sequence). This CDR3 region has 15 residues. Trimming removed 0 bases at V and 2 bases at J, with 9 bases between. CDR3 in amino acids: CASSLAGNRNQPQHF. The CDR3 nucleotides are TGTGCCAGCAGCTTGGCGGGCAACCGCAATCAGCCCCAGCATTTT.

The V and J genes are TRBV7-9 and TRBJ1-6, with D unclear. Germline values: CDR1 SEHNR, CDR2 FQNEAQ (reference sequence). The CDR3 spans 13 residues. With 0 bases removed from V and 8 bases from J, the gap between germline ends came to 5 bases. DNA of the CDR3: TGTGCCAGCAGCTTAGCCGGTTATTCACCCCTCCACTTT. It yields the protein CASSLAGYSPLHF.